The present entry profiles one T cell receptor (beta chain) with its context. The data were obtained in a study of blood T cell repertoires in COVID-19. Study overall: COVID-19 samples collected from the United States, Italy and Spain covered acute and convalescent phases. The analysed material was cDNA or gDNA that came from T cells, B-cell-depleted T cells, or PBMCs.

Original processing notes: Reference gene primer amplification yielded estimated nucleated cell counts. The protocol was immunoSEQ multiplex PCR, while the TCRdb copy is restricted to in-frame clones and leaves out a portion. The D gene and trimming were derived from the DNA, and the V and J assignments and clone size from that table. The sample gives 250,000 or so clones, 86% of which show up once; roughly 8% is in the top ten. CDR3 size: 17 residues. Trimming removed 2 bases from V and 5 bases from J, with 22 bases in between. Germline-derived CDR1 and CDR2 are SGDLS and YYNGEE. This chain connects TRBV9 to TRBJ2-5, with a tentative D call TRBD2 (5 bases). Material: peripheral blood. The sequence derives from a middle-aged man with active or convalescent COVID-19. The CDR3 coding sequence is TGTGCCAGCAGCGTGGAGGAAACGGCGTACCTAGGGGAGACCCAGTACTTC. Translated: CASSVEETAYLGETQYF.